Each of the 14 T cell receptor beta chains below was sequenced from the same sample in a study of identical twins. TCRdb processed the 5' RACE reads anew with MiXCR; each CDR3 protein has one entry. There are 200,000 to 250,000 distinct CDR3 sequences in the sample; 5% to 7% occur only once, and about 14% lies in the top ten. This same sample was also taken into another study, of T cells expressing NK-cell markers.

The sequenced sample was CD8+ T cells sorted from blood. These receptors all stem from a woman aged 18 to 35 in good health.

This clonotype was recorded at least ten times. J is TRBJ2-7 and V is TRBV9; D is perhaps TRBD2 (6 bases). Germline CDR1 and CDR2: SGDLS and YYNGEE. The CDR3 has 14 amino acids. Trimming took off 4 bases at V and 7 bases at J, with 18 bases between the two ends. The CDR3 DNA is TGTGCCAGCAGCCCGGAGGGGCTCTCCTGGGAGCAGTACTTC. This sequence encodes CASSPEGLSWEQYF.

This chain connects TRBV9 to TRBJ1-3, with D unclear. The V end lost 3 bases, the J end lost 4 bases, and 5 bases lay between the germline ends. This CDR3 contains 12 residues. The germline V gene has CDR1 SGDLS and CDR2 YYNGEE. Here the CDR3 DNA reads TGTGCCAGCAGCGATGAGGGAAACACCATATATTTT. It yields the protein CASSDEGNTIYF.

This clonotype is judged medium-sized. The chain joins TRBV5-6 to TRBJ2-1, with D unresolved. The CDR3 is made up of 14 amino acids. Germline lookup yields CDR1 SGHDT and CDR2 YYEEEE. Trimming shortened V by 0 bases and J by 6 bases, and 10 bases separated the two germline ends. This CDR3 reads CASSLGGVANEQFF. The CDR3 bases are TGTGCCAGCAGCTTGGGTGGAGTGGCCAATGAGCAGTTCTTC.

This clonotype was seen a few times. The gene calls are TRBV20-1 and TRBJ2-7; 7 bases map to TRBD2. Germline V CDR1 and CDR2: DFQATT, SNEGSKA (reference sequence). V lost 6 bases, J lost 3 bases, and 8 bases stayed unmatched. The length of the CDR3 is 13 residues. The CDR3 DNA follows: TGCAGTGCCCCGGGACTAACCTACTACGAGCAGTACTTC. Protein: CSAPGLTYYEQYF.

This clonotype has more than one count but fewer than ten. V gene TRBV7-2 combines with J gene TRBJ2-7, with D maybe TRBD2 (6 bases). Trimming took off 3 bases at V and 2 bases at J, with 11 bases between the two ends. Germline V gene sequence: CDR1 SGHTA, CDR2 FQGNSA. CDR3 length equals 14 residues. The CDR3 region has the DNA TGTGCCAGCAGCTTTGGAGGGAGCCCCTACGAGCAGTACTTC. Translated, it gives CASSFGGSPYEQYF.

This clonotype was observed a handful of times. The chain joins TRBV20-1 to TRBJ2-7, with TRBD2 matching 9 bases. Trimming took 5 bases from V and 3 from J; bases not matched to a gene: 5. The CDR3 contains 13 residues. Germline assignment: CDR1 DFQATT and CDR2 SNEGSKA (reference sequence). The CDR3 bases are TGCAGTGCTGGGGAAGCGGGAGGCTACGAGCAGTACTTC. Amino acids: CSAGEAGGYEQYF.

The table lists this clonotype with a few counts. The chain recombines TRBV16 with TRBJ2-1, with unresolved D. The CDR3 extends over 19 amino acids. Trimming shortened V by 1 base and J by 0 bases, and 19 bases separated the two germline ends. Germline V CDR1 and CDR2: KGHSY, FQNENV. Written as DNA, the CDR3 is TGTGCCAGCAGCCAATTCCCCATCCGTGACTCCAGCTCCTACAATGAGCAGTTCTTC. Its protein is CASSQFPIRDSSSYNEQFF.

This chain connects TRBV19 to TRBJ1-1, with D unresolved. The CDR3 loop spans 13 amino acids. From germline, CDR1 is LNHDA and CDR2 SQIVND (reference sequence). V shed 4 bases and J shed 4 bases, with 10 bases lying between them. In DNA, the CDR3 is TGTGCCAGTAGTACCGGAGGAATCACTGAAGCTTTCTTT. Translation gives CASSTGGITEAFF.

This clonotype was seen a handful of times. The rearrangement uses TRBV27 and TRBJ2-1; 12 bases map to TRBD1. Trimming took 7 bases from V and 12 from J; bases not matched to a gene: 10. The CDR3 loop spans 14 amino acids. CDR1 and CDR2 from the germline V gene are MNHEY and SMNVEV (reference sequence). CDR3 sequence: CASTPGQGAMAQFF. The DNA of the CDR3 is TGTGCCAGCACACCGGGACAGGGGGCGATGGCGCAGTTCTTC.

This clonotype has ten or more counts. The chain joins TRBV3-1 to TRBJ2-7, with 10 bases lining up with TRBD1. Germline-derived CDR1 and CDR2 are LGHDT and YNNKEL (reference sequence). The CDR3 covers 15 residues. V lost 3 bases, J lost 4 bases, and 6 bases stayed unmatched. The CDR3: CASSQPRTGGYEQYF. CDR3 DNA sequence: TGTGCCAGCAGCCAGCCCCGGACAGGGGGTTACGAGCAGTACTTC.

At least ten counts were recorded for this clonotype. The rearrangement joins TRBV3-1 to TRBJ1-1; D is ambiguous. This CDR3 has 13 residues. In germline, CDR1 is LGHDT, CDR2 YNNKEL (reference sequence). Between the trimmed V and J ends, which lost 0 bases and 7 bases, there was a span of 9 bases. CDR3: CASSQDRADEAFF. CDR3 nucleotide sequence: TGTGCCAGCAGCCAAGATCGGGCGGATGAAGCTTTCTTT. The variable domain in full, completed from reference TRBV3-1 and TRBJ1-1, reads DTAVSQTPKYLVTQMGNDKSIKCEQNLGHDTMYWYKQDSKKFLKIMFSYNNKELIINETVPNRFSPKSPDKAHLNLHINSLELGDSAVYFCASSQDRADEAFFGQGTRLTVV.

This clonotype was recorded a few times. The V gene is TRBV19, the J gene TRBJ2-1, with TRBD2 as a possible D gene (5 bases). V lost 2 bases, J lost 4 bases, and 9 bases lay in between. CDR1 and CDR2 (germline): LNHDA, SQIVND (reference sequence). The CDR3 sequence is 14 residues long. CDR3 coding DNA: TGTGCCAGTAGTATACTAGCACTATACAATGAGCAGTTCTTC. Residues: CASSILALYNEQFF. The full variable domain, rest sourced from reference TRBV19 and TRBJ2-1, is DGGITQSPKYLFRKEGQNVTLSCEQNLNHDAMYWYRQDPGQGLRLIYYSQIVNDFQKGDIAEGYSVSREKKESFPLTVTSAQKNPTAFYLCASSILALYNEQFFGPGTRLTVL.

This rearrangement joins TRBV5-1 to TRBJ2-2; D is tentatively TRBD1 or TRBD2 (5 bases each). The CDR3 is made up of 13 amino acids. Trimming took 5 bases from V and 4 from J, leaving 9 bases between them. CDR1 SGHRS and CDR2 YFSETQ come from the germline V gene. This CDR3 reads CASRPGPTGELFF. The CDR3 nucleotides are TGCGCCAGCAGGCCGGGACCCACCGGGGAGCTGTTTTTT.

The V and J genes are TRBV4-3 and TRBJ2-3, with D unclear. Germline V CDR1 and CDR2: LGHNA, YSLEER. This CDR3 contains 15 residues. Trimming stripped 1 base from V and 4 bases from J, with 12 bases between. In nucleotides, the CDR3 is TGCGCCAGCAGCCAAGTCGTCCGGCAGTCAGATACGCAGTATTTT. Translation gives CASSQVVRQSDTQYF.